A selection of T cell receptor beta chains follows, all from one sample in a study of blood T cell repertoires in COVID-19. Profiled with immunoSEQ multiplex PCR; TCRdb holds only in-frame clones, not every one. The sample contains about 240,000 clones, about 89% of which appear only once. Specimen: PBMCs or T cells enriched from blood (not recorded which). These receptor sequences come from a man in his forties who had recovered from COVID-19. CDR3s include the opening cysteine and the closing phenylalanine or tryptophan. D genes are given only for firm matches. Clone size is not always given. Where it is, it says once, few, many or a class for expanded clones.

CDR3aa,CDR3nt,len,j_gene,d_gene,v_gene,abundance
CASSPGSYNEQFF,TGTGCTAGCAGCCCGGGGTCCTACAATGAGCAGTTCTTC,13,TRBJ2-1,-,TRBV7-7,-
CASRGLAGNSYEQYF,TGTGCCAGCAGAGGACTAGCGGGGAACTCCTACGAGCAGTACTTC,15,TRBJ2-7,TRBD2,TRBV6-5,-
CASSPRQGISGNTIYF,TGTGCCAGCAGCCCTAGACAGGGCATCAGTGGAAACACCATATATTTT,16,TRBJ1-3,TRBD1,TRBV11-3,-
CASSLILGRNSGNTIYF,TGTGCCAGCAGCTTAATTTTAGGGAGAAACTCTGGAAACACCATATATTTT,17,TRBJ1-3,-,TRBV7-9,-
CASSPRLAGPTGELFF,TGTGCCAGCAGCCCCCGACTAGCCGGACCCACCGGGGAGCTGTTTTTT,16,TRBJ2-2,TRBD2,TRBV5-4,once
CASSPGTSGTHEQYF,TGTGCCAGCTCACCCGGGACTAGCGGGACCCACGAGCAGTACTTC,15,TRBJ2-7,TRBD2,TRBV18,once
CASRRQGYLTEAFF,TGTGCCAGCAGGAGGCAGGGGTATTTGACTGAAGCTTTCTTT,14,TRBJ1-1,-,TRBV27,-
CASSNNRGANQPQHF,TGTGCCAGCAGTAACAACAGGGGGGCAAATCAGCCCCAGCATTTT,15,TRBJ1-5,TRBD1,TRBV7-2,-
CASSPRSSGTDTQYF,TGTGCCAGCAGCCCTAGATCGTCGGGCACAGATACGCAGTATTTT,15,TRBJ2-3,-,TRBV7-6,-
CASSLNPQGVGSGNTIYF,TGTGCCAGCAGCTTAAATCCGCAGGGGGTGGGCTCTGGAAACACCATATATTTT,18,TRBJ1-3,TRBD1,TRBV7-3,-
CASSSGTGANQPQHF,TGCGCCAGCAGCTCCGGGACAGGGGCTAATCAGCCCCAGCATTTT,15,TRBJ1-5,TRBD1,TRBV5-1,-
CASSRGQVNYGYTF,TGTGCCAGCAGCCGTGGACAGGTTAACTATGGCTACACCTTC,14,TRBJ1-2,TRBD1,TRBV3-1/TRBV3-2,few
CASRDRVGSTEAFF,TGTGCCAGCAGGGACAGGGTGGGGAGCACTGAAGCTTTCTTT,14,TRBJ1-1,TRBD1,TRBV28,-
CASSPAGLYMNTEAFF,TGCGCCAGCAGCCCGGCGGGTTTATACATGAACACTGAAGCTTTCTTT,16,TRBJ1-1,-,TRBV5-1,once
CASSEQYNQPQHF,TGTGCCAGCAGCGAACAGTACAATCAGCCCCAGCATTTT,13,TRBJ1-5,-,TRBV12-3/TRBV12-4,-
CASSFGGREVDTQYF,TGTGCCAGCAGCTTCGGGGGGCGCGAGGTAGATACGCAGTATTTT,15,TRBJ2-3,-,TRBV11-3,-
CASENNRAGNTIYF,TGTGCCAGCGAGAATAACAGGGCTGGAAACACCATATATTTT,14,TRBJ1-3,-,TRBV19,-
CASSLRQVRITEAFF,TGTGCCAGCAGTTTACGGCAAGTGAGGATCACTGAAGCTTTCTTT,15,TRBJ1-1,-,TRBV27,-
CASGGGYTDTQYF,TGCGCCAGCGGGGGCGGATACACAGATACGCAGTATTTT,13,TRBJ2-3,-,TRBV5-1,-
CASTPWGGPNYGYTF,TGTGCCAGCACCCCCTGGGGAGGACCTAACTATGGCTACACCTTC,15,TRBJ1-2,-,TRBV28,once
CAWRGDRKWDEQFF,TGTGCCTGGAGGGGGGACAGGAAATGGGATGAGCAGTTCTTC,14,TRBJ2-1,TRBD1,TRBV30,-
CASSPRLAGATSYEQYF,TGTGCCAGCAGCCCTCGACTAGCGGGGGCAACCTCCTACGAGCAGTACTTC,17,TRBJ2-7,TRBD2,TRBV9,-
CSGGDRGTGGETQYF,TGCAGCGGGGGGGACAGGGGAACTGGTGGAGAGACCCAGTACTTC,15,TRBJ2-5,TRBD1,TRBV29-1,-
CASSVQGSSYEQYF,TGTGCCAGCAGCGTACAGGGTAGTTCCTACGAGCAGTACTTC,14,TRBJ2-7,-,TRBV9,-
CASSQDPGVGNEQFF,TGCGCCAGCAGCCAAGATCCCGGGGTAGGCAATGAGCAGTTCTTC,15,TRBJ2-1,-,TRBV4-1,-
CASSLDAQGVGSPLHF,TGTGCCAGCAGCTTAGATGCACAGGGGGTAGGTTCACCCCTCCACTTT,16,TRBJ1-6,TRBD1,TRBV7-9,few
CASSSPPLQEQYF,TGTGCCAGCAGCTCGCCCCCCTTACAGGAGCAGTACTTC,13,TRBJ2-7,-,TRBV9,-
CASSSPTGNQPQHF,TGTGCCAGCAGTTCCCCGACAGGGAATCAGCCCCAGCATTTT,14,TRBJ1-5,TRBD1,TRBV6-5,-
CASSLAGNTGELFF,TGTGCCAGCAGCCTGGCAGGAAACACCGGGGAGCTGTTTTTT,14,TRBJ2-2,-,TRBV14,-